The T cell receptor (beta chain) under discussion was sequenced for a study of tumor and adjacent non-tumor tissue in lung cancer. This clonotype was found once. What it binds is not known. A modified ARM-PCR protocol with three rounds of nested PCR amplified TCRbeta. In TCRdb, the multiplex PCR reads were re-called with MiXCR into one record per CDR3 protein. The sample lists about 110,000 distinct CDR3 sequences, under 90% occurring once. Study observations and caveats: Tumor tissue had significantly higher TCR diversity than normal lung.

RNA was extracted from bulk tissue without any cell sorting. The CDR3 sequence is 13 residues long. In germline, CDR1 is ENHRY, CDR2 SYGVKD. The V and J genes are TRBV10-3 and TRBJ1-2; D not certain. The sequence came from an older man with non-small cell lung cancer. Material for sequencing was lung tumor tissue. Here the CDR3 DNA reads TGTACCTCTTCCCGGTCCTCTAACTATGGCTACACCTTC. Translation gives CTSSRSSNYGYTF.